This passage covers 32 T cell receptor beta chains from one sample sequenced in a study of OX40 agonist ivuxolimab in advanced cancers. Generated by immunoSEQ multiplex PCR, the TCRdb table keeps only in-frame clones and is missing some. The data show nearly 80,000 clones, 84% seen once. Sample: CD4+ or CD8+ T cells sorted from blood, taken in a trial of the OX40 agonist ivuxolimab. The receptors come from an adult with an advanced solid tumor such as melanoma, head and neck, liver or kidney cancer.

This sequence joins TRBV5-1 and TRBJ2-2; 9 bases align to TRBD2. The CDR3 consists of 16 residues. CDR1 is SGHRS, CDR2 YFSETQ, per germline. V dropped 5 bases and J dropped 4; count of bases not matched to a gene: 9. DNA for the CDR3: TGCGCCAGCAGTCCCAATAGCGGGAGTACCACCGGGGAGCTGTTTTTT. Amino acid sequence: CASSPNSGSTTGELFF.

The CDR3: CASSSIDQGKLLYGYTF. In DNA form, the CDR3 reads TGTGCCAGCAGTTCCATCGATCAGGGGAAACTACTCTATGGCTACACCTTC. The chain joins TRBV5-8 to TRBJ1-2; maybe TRBD1 (6 bases). The CDR3 contains 17 residues. V was clipped by 5 bases and J by 4 bases, with 24 bases between them. Germline V gene lookup returns CDR1 SGHTS and CDR2 YDEGEE.

This clone appeared a single time. The rearrangement links TRBV2 to TRBJ1-2, with no clear D. The V gene's germline CDR1 is SNHLY and CDR2 FYNNEI. The V end lost 4 bases, the J end lost 8 bases, and 14 bases lay between the germline ends. The CDR3 has 13 amino acids. This CDR3 is CASSAASREGYTF. The CDR3 nucleotides are TGTGCCAGCAGTGCGGCCTCGAGGGAGGGCTACACCTTC.

This chain uses TRBV27 with TRBJ2-1; D gene ambiguous. This CDR3 contains 13 residues. Germline V gene lookup returns CDR1 MNHEY and CDR2 SMNVEV (reference sequence). V was shortened by 3 bases and J by 15 bases, with 18 bases between the two germline ends. CDR3 residues: CASSFENGRLMFF. The CDR3 nucleotides read TGTGCCAGCAGTTTTGAGAACGGCAGGTTAATGTTCTTC.

In this sample, this clone turned up a few times. The chain employs TRBV6-1 and TRBJ2-7, with D maybe TRBD1 (5 bases). V was pared by 1 base and J by 7 bases, with 8 bases between. Germline V gene sequence: CDR1 MNHNS, CDR2 SASEGT. CDR3 length: 12 amino acids. The CDR3 bases are TGTGCCAGCAGTGAAGGGGCAGGGGAGCAGTACTTC. Translation gives CASSEGAGEQYF.

Judged by abundance, this clone is medium-sized (0.01 to 0.1%). V gene TRBV5-1 combines with J gene TRBJ2-7; D ambiguous. The CDR3 covers 16 residues. Looked up from germline, CDR1 is SGHRS and CDR2 is YFSETQ. Trimming pared 4 bases from V and 7 bases from J, leaving 24 bases between. The CDR3: CASSQESALERSEQYF. CDR3 nucleotide sequence: TGCGCCAGCAGCCAAGAATCGGCCCTCGAACGGTCTGAGCAGTACTTC.

The chain couples TRBV5-4 to TRBJ2-7; TRBD1 aligns across 9 bases. With V trimmed by 1 base and J by 2 bases, 4 bases remained unmatched. The germline V gene has CDR1 SGHNT and CDR2 YYREEE (reference sequence). CDR3 length equals 15 residues. CDR3 region: CASSLTGTGPYEQYF. Here the CDR3 DNA reads TGTGCCAGCAGCTTGACTGGGACAGGGCCCTACGAGCAGTACTTC.

This clone was detected only a few times. V usage is TRBV11-2 and J usage is TRBJ2-7; TRBD2 might be the D (6 bases). The germline gives CDR1 SGHAT, CDR2 FQNNGV. The CDR3 is made up of 15 amino acids. V lost 5 bases, J lost 3 bases, and 17 bases lay in between. The CDR3 reads CASSLQPGTVYEQYF. CDR3 nucleotide sequence: TGTGCCAGCAGCCTCCAACCCGGGACTGTCTACGAGCAGTACTTC.

The chain employs TRBV7-9 and TRBJ2-3; D is ambiguous. This CDR3 contains 13 residues. The V end was cut by 2 bases, the J end by 0 bases, with 3 bases between. Germline CDR1 SEHNR, CDR2 FQNEAQ (reference sequence). The CDR3 here is CASSLYSTDTQYF. Here the CDR3 DNA reads TGTGCCAGCAGCTTATATAGCACAGATACGCAGTATTTT.

The chain recombines TRBV6-6 with TRBJ2-2; TRBD2 is a possible D gene (5 bases). Germline CDR1 MNHNY, CDR2 SVGAGI (reference sequence). The V end lost 4 bases, the J end lost 0 bases, and 9 bases lay between the germline ends. The CDR3 extends over 15 amino acids. CDR3 amino acids: CASSLLGSNTGELFF. CDR3 in DNA: TGTGCCAGCAGTTTACTAGGGTCGAACACCGGGGAGCTGTTTTTT.

The chain couples TRBV10-2 to TRBJ2-3; D gene unclear. The CDR3 runs 15 residues. CDR1 WSHSY and CDR2 SAAADI come from the germline V gene. Trimming pared 10 bases from V and 2 bases from J, leaving 19 bases between. This CDR3 is CATLRVVGNTDTQYF. The CDR3 region has the DNA TGCGCCACCCTTCGGGTCGTGGGGAACACAGATACGCAGTATTTT.

This chain joins TRBV7-9 and TRBJ2-2; no clear D gene. With 4 bases removed from V and 2 bases from J, the gap between germline ends came to 5 bases. The germline CDR1 and CDR2 sequences are SEHNR and FQNEAQ (reference sequence). The CDR3 loop spans 13 amino acids. The CDR3 DNA follows: TGTGCCAGCAGCTGGGGTAACACCGGGGAGCTGTTTTTT. It encodes CASSWGNTGELFF.

CDR3 amino acids: CASSLGQDTNYGYTF. Here the CDR3 DNA reads TGTGCCAGCAGCTTGGGACAGGACACTAACTATGGCTACACCTTC. This chain joins TRBV5-8 and TRBJ1-2; D may be TRBD1 (6 bases). Trimming pared 0 bases from V and 0 bases from J, leaving 9 bases between. The CDR3 contains 15 residues. CDR1 SGHTS and CDR2 YDEGEE come from the germline V gene.

This clone was observed a handful of times. This rearrangement joins TRBV18 to TRBJ1-2; D not certain. From germline, CDR1 is KGHSH and CDR2 LQKENI. Trimming removed 2 bases at V and 4 bases at J, with 11 bases between. This CDR3 comprises 14 residues. This CDR3 is CASSPTASGYGYTF. For the CDR3, the DNA is TGTGCCAGCTCACCAACAGCGAGTGGCTATGGCTACACCTTC.

The rearrangement uses TRBV2 and TRBJ1-2; tentative D call: TRBD1 (5 bases). CDR1 and CDR2 from the germline V gene are SNHLY and FYNNEI. This CDR3 is built from 12 residues. Trimming removed 4 bases from V and 8 bases from J, with 11 bases in between. The CDR3 sequence: CASSGPGWGYTF. The CDR3 nucleotides are TGTGCCAGCAGTGGTCCAGGGTGGGGCTACACCTTC.

The chain carries TRBV6-5 and TRBJ2-5; 7 nucleotides line up with TRBD1. The ends lost 4 bases at V and 1 base at J; junction bases unmatched: 9. The CDR3 is 16 residues long. Germline V CDR1 and CDR2: MNHEY, SVGAGI. In nucleotides, the CDR3 is TGTGCCAGCAGTTTCTCTGCAGGGGGTGTCCAAGAGACCCAGTACTTC. Its translation: CASSFSAGGVQETQYF.

The V and J genes are TRBV18 and TRBJ2-1, with TRBD1 matching over 11 bases. The CDR3 sequence is 16 residues long. V trimming: 6 bases; J trimming: 9 bases; junction bases outside the gene matches: 13. Germline V gives CDR1 KGHSH, CDR2 LQKENI. The CDR3 DNA sequence: TGTGCCAGCTCTCCTCTTGGACAGGGGGCGCAGGGTGAGCAGTTCTTC. It is translated as CASSPLGQGAQGEQFF.

The chain is built from TRBV6-1 and TRBJ2-2; D uncertain. There are 15 residues in the CDR3. Germline assignment: CDR1 MNHNS and CDR2 SASEGT. V lost 7 bases and J 7 bases, leaving 19 bases between the germline ends. DNA of the CDR3: TGTGCCAGCACCGAAGGGTTCGCGGTAATCGGGGAGCTGTTTTTT. This translates into CASTEGFAVIGELFF.

This sequence joins TRBV7-9 and TRBJ2-5; the D is unclear. V lost 1 base and J 14 bases, leaving 11 bases between the germline ends. CDR3 length equals 11 residues. Germline V gives CDR1 SEHNR, CDR2 FQNEAQ (reference sequence). Here the CDR3 DNA reads TGTGCCAGCAGCTTAGGGCATAACTACTACTTC. Protein sequence: CASSLGHNYYF.

The V call is TRBV27, the J call TRBJ1-1; D may be TRBD1 (5 bases). Trimming left V 3 bases short and J 1 base short, with 9 bases between. The CDR3 is 14 amino acids. Per germline, CDR1 MNHEY and CDR2 SMNVEV (reference sequence). The DNA of the CDR3 is TGTGCCAGCAGTTTTGAAAGGGGGAACACTGAAGCTTTCTTT. The encoded protein is CASSFERGNTEAFF.

The chain couples TRBV6-1 to TRBJ2-2; D is perhaps TRBD1 (5 bases). Trimming removed 2 bases from V and 5 bases from J, with 6 bases in between. The CDR3 spans 13 residues. CDR1 is MNHNS, CDR2 SASEGT, per germline. The CDR3 DNA follows: TGTGCCAGCAGTGAATCAGGGACCGGGGAGCTGTTTTTT. Translating it yields CASSESGTGELFF.

The gene calls are TRBV19 and TRBJ2-7; 7 nucleotides line up with TRBD2. Germline-derived CDR1 and CDR2 are LNHDA and SQIVND (reference sequence). This CDR3 contains 17 residues. J lost 2 bases, V lost 1 base, and 11 bases had no gene match. The CDR3 region has the DNA TGTGCCAGTAGTATAGCCTTCCGAGCGGGAAAAACCTACGAGCAGTACTTC. Translating gives CASSIAFRAGKTYEQYF.

The gene calls are TRBV2 and TRBJ2-7, with D perhaps given as TRBD1 or TRBD2 (5 bases each). Looked up from germline, CDR1 is SNHLY and CDR2 is FYNNEI. The CDR3 totals 18 residues. V gave up 6 bases and J gave up 2 bases, with 26 bases separating them. This chain's CDR3 is CASRDRISLTGGAYEQYF. The CDR3 DNA reads TGTGCCAGCAGAGATCGCATCAGTCTCACAGGAGGAGCCTACGAGCAGTACTTC.

The chain employs TRBV29-1 and TRBJ2-7, with TRBD1 matching 7 bases. Per the germline V gene, CDR1 is SQVTM and CDR2 is ANQGSEA. The CDR3 extends over 14 amino acids. V shed 4 bases and J 3 bases; nucleotides not matched to a gene: 9. DNA for the CDR3: TGCAGCGTTGGCCGGCACAGGGGTCTCTACGAGCAGTACTTC. Its translation: CSVGRHRGLYEQYF.

The genes are TRBV6-1 and TRBJ1-2, with a possible D match to TRBD1 (6 bases). V gave up 2 bases and J gave up 6 bases, with 22 bases separating them. Germline V gives CDR1 MNHNS, CDR2 SASEGT. CDR3 length: 17 amino acids. The CDR3 bases are TGTGCCAGCAGTGAAATCACAGGGTCACACAATCGGGATGGCTACACCTTC. Translation: CASSEITGSHNRDGYTF.

V usage is TRBV7-8 and J usage is TRBJ2-7; TRBD2 agrees at 7 bases. Germline V gene data show CDR1 as SGHVS and CDR2 as FQNEAQ. V was pared by 8 bases and J by 4 bases, with 14 bases of the junction left unmatched. The CDR3 runs 15 residues. The CDR3 here is CASSMGGRGHYEQYF. Here the CDR3 DNA reads TGTGCCAGCTCTATGGGGGGGAGGGGCCATTACGAGCAGTACTTC.

The CDR3, as DNA: TGTGCCAGCAGTGAAGGAAGGACAGGTGGCAATCAGCCCCAGCATTTT. Protein sequence: CASSEGRTGGNQPQHF. The chain combines TRBV6-1 with TRBJ1-5; 7 bases are a match to TRBD1. The trim removed 1 base at V and 2 bases at J, leaving 5 bases unmatched. The CDR3 covers 16 residues. Germline CDR1 and CDR2: MNHNS and SASEGT.

The genes are TRBV5-1 and TRBJ2-1; 8 positions agree with TRBD2. Unmatched junction bases numbered 5, after V lost 2 bases and J lost 1 base. Germline CDR1 is SGHRS and CDR2 is YFSETQ. CDR3 length: 16 amino acids. This CDR3 reads CASSLVAGSSYNEQFF. Here the CDR3 DNA reads TGCGCCAGCAGCTTAGTAGCGGGATCGTCCTACAATGAGCAGTTCTTC. Filled out from reference TRBV5-1 and TRBJ2-1, the complete variable domain reads KAGVTQTPRYLIKTRGQQVTLSCSPISGHRSVSWYQQTPGQGLQFLFEYFSETQRNKGNFPGRFSGRQFSNSRSEMNVSTLELGDSALYLCASSLVAGSSYNEQFFGPGTRLTVL.

The CDR3, as DNA: TGTGCCAGCAGCACCCTTTCCCGGGACAGTAGCTACGAGCAGTACTTC. Its translation is CASSTLSRDSSYEQYF. The chain recombines TRBV21-1 with TRBJ2-7; whether TRBD1, the table's D call, matches the DNA was not checked. TRBV21-1 is assigned pseudogene status. This CDR3 has 16 residues.

A few counts support this clone. The chain has TRBV11-3 and TRBJ2-2, with D maybe TRBD2 (6 bases). This CDR3 region has 15 residues. CDR1 and CDR2 from the germline V gene are SGHNT and YENEEA. Trimming took 1 base from V and 0 from J, leaving 6 bases between them. For the CDR3, the DNA is TGTGCCAGCAGCTTAGTAGCGGCGAACACCGGGGAGCTGTTTTTT. It translates to CASSLVAANTGELFF.

The chain employs TRBV19 and TRBJ2-5; TRBD1 is a possible D gene (6 bases). The V and J ends lost 2 bases and 1 base respectively, with 11 bases between them. This CDR3 is built from 15 residues. Germline-derived CDR1 and CDR2 are LNHDA and SQIVND (reference sequence). The chain's CDR3 is CASSIIRGPQETQYF. The CDR3 coding sequence is TGTGCCAGTAGTATAATCAGGGGTCCCCAAGAGACCCAGTACTTC. Supplemented by reference TRBV19 and TRBJ2-5, the full variable domain reads DGGITQSPKYLFRKEGQNVTLSCEQNLNHDAMYWYRQDPGQGLRLIYYSQIVNDFQKGDIAEGYSVSREKKESFPLTVTSAQKNPTAFYLCASSIIRGPQETQYFGPGTRLLVL.

The chain recombines TRBV27 with TRBJ2-7, with D perhaps assigned TRBD1 or TRBD2 (5 bases each). CDR3 length: 15 residues. V was clipped by 4 bases and J by 2 bases, with 15 bases between them. Germline lookup yields CDR1 MNHEY and CDR2 SMNVEV (reference sequence). This chain's CDR3 is CASSSEPGRPYEQYF. The CDR3 DNA sequence: TGTGCCAGCAGTTCAGAACCGGGACGGCCCTACGAGCAGTACTTC.